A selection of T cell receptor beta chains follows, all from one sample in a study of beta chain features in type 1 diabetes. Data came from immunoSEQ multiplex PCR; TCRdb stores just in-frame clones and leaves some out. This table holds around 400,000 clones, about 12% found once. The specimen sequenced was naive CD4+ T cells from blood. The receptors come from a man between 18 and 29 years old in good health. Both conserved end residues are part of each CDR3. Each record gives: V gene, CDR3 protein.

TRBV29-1 CSAWGLAGVADTQYF
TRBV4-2 CASSQRELAGGPPYNEQFF
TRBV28 CASSDSNYYGYTF
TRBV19 CASSMVAETYEQYF
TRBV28 CASNGWPDTQYF
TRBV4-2 CASSQGEAGLETQYF
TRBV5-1 CASSRVTSGSGANVLTF
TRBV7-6 CASSLALAGLYNEQFF
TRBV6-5 CASSYRQGRQTQYF
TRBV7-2 CASSDGDRRLETQYF
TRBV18 CASSPSSGSTNEQFF
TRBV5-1 CASSLTGGTAEAFF
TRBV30 CAWSVSRGTNEKLFF
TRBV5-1 CASSRNRDSSGVYTF
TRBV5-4 CASSLARKNIQYF
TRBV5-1 CASSFGGNQPQHF
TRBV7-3 CASSPQAGATDTQYF
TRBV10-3 CAISESGGNEQFF